This TCR beta chain was profiled in a study of T cells in Graves' hyperthyroidism and ophthalmopathy. In its sample, this clonotype was seen many times. Amplified TCR beta CDR3 regions derived from RNA transcripts. Carried out on the TCR CDR3, a first-round RT-PCR used the HTBI primer set. MiXCR, applied by TCRdb to the multiplex PCR reads, yields one record per CDR3 protein. The table shows 500,000 to 650,000 distinct CDR3 sequences, with around 15% occurring only once. This CDR3 has 12 amino acids. Germline V lookup: CDR1 SQVTM, CDR2 ANQGSEA. With 5 bases removed from V and 7 bases from J, the gap between germline ends came to 14 bases. Uncontrolled infection, other autoimmune disease, pregnancy or lactation excluded patients.

Sequencing used blood. The V and J genes are TRBV29-1 and TRBJ1-1, with D uncertain. The sequence came from a woman aged 40 to 50 with Graves' hyperthyroidism. The CDR3, as DNA: TGCAGCGTTCAAATTGACTGGGATGAAGCTTTCTTT. Amino acid sequence: CSVQIDWDEAFF.